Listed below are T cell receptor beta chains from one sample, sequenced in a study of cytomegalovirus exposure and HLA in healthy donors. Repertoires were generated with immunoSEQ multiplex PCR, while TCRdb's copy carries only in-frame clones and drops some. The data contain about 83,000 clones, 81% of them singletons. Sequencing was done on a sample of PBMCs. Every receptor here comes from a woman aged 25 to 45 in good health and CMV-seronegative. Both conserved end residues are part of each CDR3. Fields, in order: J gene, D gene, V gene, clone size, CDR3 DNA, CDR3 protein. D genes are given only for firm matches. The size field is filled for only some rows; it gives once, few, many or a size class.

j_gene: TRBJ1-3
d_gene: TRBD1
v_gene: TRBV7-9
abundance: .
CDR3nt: TGTGCCAGCAGCTCGCGACAGGGCGGCTTAAACACCATATATTTT
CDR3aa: CASSSRQGGLNTIYF

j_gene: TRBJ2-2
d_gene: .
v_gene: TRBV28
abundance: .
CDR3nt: TGTGCCAGCAGTTTATGGCCACACCTCACCGGGGAGCTGTTTTTT
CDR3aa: CASSLWPHLTGELFF

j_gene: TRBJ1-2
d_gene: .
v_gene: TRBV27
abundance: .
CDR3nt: TGTGCCAGCAGTTTATTCAGCGGGGCGGGTGGCTACACCTTC
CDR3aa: CASSLFSGAGGYTF

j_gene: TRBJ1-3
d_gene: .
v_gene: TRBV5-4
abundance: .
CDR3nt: TGTGCCAGCAGCTTGGCCCCACAGTTCTCTGGAAACACCATATATTTT
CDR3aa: CASSLAPQFSGNTIYF

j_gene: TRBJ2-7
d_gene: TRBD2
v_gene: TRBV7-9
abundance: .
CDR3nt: TGTGCCAGCAGCCTACCCACTAGCGGAGCAACCTACGAGCAGTACTTC
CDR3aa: CASSLPTSGATYEQYF

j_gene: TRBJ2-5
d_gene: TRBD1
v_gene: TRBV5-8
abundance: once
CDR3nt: TGTGCCAGCAGCTTCGGGACAGGGATTTCCCAAGAGACCCAGTACTTC
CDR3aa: CASSFGTGISQETQYF

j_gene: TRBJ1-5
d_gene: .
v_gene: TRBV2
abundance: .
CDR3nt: TGTGCCAGCAGTGATGGGCAGGGGAGCAGCAATCAGCCCCAGCATTTT
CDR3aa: CASSDGQGSSNQPQHF

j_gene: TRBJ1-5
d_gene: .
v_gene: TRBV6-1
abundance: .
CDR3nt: TGTGCCAGCAGGGACAGTAATCAGCCCCAGCATTTT
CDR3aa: CASRDSNQPQHF

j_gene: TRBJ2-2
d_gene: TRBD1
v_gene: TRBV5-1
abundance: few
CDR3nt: TGCGCCAGCAGCTCCGGGACAGCGACCGGGGAGCTGTTTTTT
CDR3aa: CASSSGTATGELFF

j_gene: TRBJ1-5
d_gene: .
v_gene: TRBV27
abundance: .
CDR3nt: TGTGCCAGCAGTTGGGTTGGGGGGGAGGGCAATCAGCCCCAGCATTTT
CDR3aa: CASSWVGGEGNQPQHF

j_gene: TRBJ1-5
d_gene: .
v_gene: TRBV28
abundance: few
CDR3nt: TGTGCCAGCAGTTTGGCAAGGCAGGTTAGACATTTT
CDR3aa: CASSLARQVRHF

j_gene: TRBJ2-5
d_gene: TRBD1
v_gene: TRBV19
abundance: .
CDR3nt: TGTGCCAGTAGTAGGGACAGGGAGACCCAGTACTTC
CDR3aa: CASSRDRETQYF

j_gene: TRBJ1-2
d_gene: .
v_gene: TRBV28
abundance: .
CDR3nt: TGTGCCAGCAGTTCGCGGACTTCCCAATCGGCTCGTGGCTACACCTTC
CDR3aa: CASSSRTSQSARGYTF

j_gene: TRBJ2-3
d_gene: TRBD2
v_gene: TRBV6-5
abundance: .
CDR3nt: TGTGCCAGCAGTCGTAGCGGGAGGCGGGATACGCAGTATTTT
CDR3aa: CASSRSGRRDTQYF

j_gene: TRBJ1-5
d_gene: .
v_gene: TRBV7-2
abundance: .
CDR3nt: TGTGCCAGCACCTCAGGGTACAATCAGCCCCAGCATTTT
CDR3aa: CASTSGYNQPQHF

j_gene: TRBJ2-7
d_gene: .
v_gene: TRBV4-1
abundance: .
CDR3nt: TGCGCCAGCAGCCAAGTTGGTAGCTACGAGCAGTACTTC
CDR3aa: CASSQVGSYEQYF

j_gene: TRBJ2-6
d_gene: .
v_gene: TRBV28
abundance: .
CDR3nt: TGTGCCAGCAGTCTCACGACAGGGGCCAACGTCCTGACTTTC
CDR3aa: CASSLTTGANVLTF

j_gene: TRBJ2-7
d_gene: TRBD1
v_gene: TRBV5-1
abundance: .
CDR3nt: TGCGCCAGCAGCCTCGGGACAGGCGCCTACGAGCAGTACTTC
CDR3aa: CASSLGTGAYEQYF

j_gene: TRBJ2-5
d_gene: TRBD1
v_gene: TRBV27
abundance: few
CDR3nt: TGTGCCAGCAGTTTAACTTATCACCTTACAGGGGGCCAAGAGACCCAGTACTTC
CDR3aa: CASSLTYHLTGGQETQYF

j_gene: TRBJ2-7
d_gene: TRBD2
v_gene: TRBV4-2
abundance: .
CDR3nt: TGTGCCAGCAGCCGGAAGTTTCTTGGTCTAGCGGGAGATTTTGGGGCATACGAGCAGTACTTC
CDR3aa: CASSRKFLGLAGDFGAYEQYF

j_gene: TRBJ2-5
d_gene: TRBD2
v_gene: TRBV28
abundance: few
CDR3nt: TGTGCCAGCACCGCATCCGGGACTAGGAGGGGAGAGACCCAGTACTTC
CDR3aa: CASTASGTRRGETQYF

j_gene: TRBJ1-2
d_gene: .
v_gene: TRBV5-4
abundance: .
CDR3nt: TGTGCCAGCAGCGTACCCGAGGTCTATGGCTACACCTTC
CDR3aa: CASSVPEVYGYTF